One and the same sample provided the 31 T cell receptor beta chains below, sequenced in a study of CD4 T cells in relation to SARS-CoV-2 and coronaviruses. No antigen has been identified for these receptors. Before the COVID-19 pandemic, during about 2011-2019, CD4+ T cells were taken from unexposed donors. Isolation of CD4+ T cells took place after about eleven days in culture. Data came from immunoSEQ multiplex PCR; TCRdb stores just in-frame clones and leaves some out. The data hold approximately 25,000 clones, with about 76% observed a single time. Sequencing was done on a sample of CD4+ T cells from PBMCs, cultured in vitro. Every receptor here comes from a human donor in good health.

V gene TRBV6-6 combines with J gene TRBJ2-7; no clear D. The germline V and J ends were trimmed by 2 bases and 3 bases, with 14 bases remaining between them. The CDR3 runs to 15 residues. Germline assignment: CDR1 MNHNY and CDR2 SVGAGI (reference sequence). The DNA for the CDR3 is TGTGCCAGCAGTTACAGAAGCGTGACACACTACGAGCAGTACTTC. Its translation: CASSYRSVTHYEQYF.

This chain joins TRBV30 and TRBJ2-7; no clear D gene. V was clipped by 3 bases and J by 2 bases, with 8 bases between them. This CDR3 comprises 12 residues. The germline V gene encodes CDR1 GTSNPN and CDR2 SVGIG (reference sequence). CDR3 loop: CAWSPGPYEQYF. The CDR3 DNA is TGTGCCTGGAGCCCTGGCCCCTACGAGCAGTACTTC.

For this clone: Other DNA sequences in the same sample also yield this CDR3. The DNA for the CDR3 is TGTGCCAGCAGCCGGACTTCAGGCTCCTACGAGCAGTACTTC. Amino acid sequence: CASSRTSGSYEQYF. V is TRBV11-2 and J is TRBJ2-7; maybe TRBD2 (5 bases). Germline lookup yields CDR1 SGHAT and CDR2 FQNNGV. This CDR3 spans 14 amino acids. V gave up 5 bases and J gave up 0 bases, with 11 bases separating them.

This rearrangement joins TRBV5-1 to TRBJ2-5; 8 positions agree with TRBD1. Germline V CDR1 and CDR2: SGHRS, YFSETQ. V was pared by 4 bases and J by 5 bases, with 10 bases of the junction left unmatched. This CDR3 is built from 15 residues. Here the CDR3 DNA reads TGCGCCAGCAGCCCCGAAATTGGACAGGGTGAGACCCAGTACTTC. It encodes CASSPEIGQGETQYF.

V and J are TRBV6-6 and TRBJ2-7, with TRBD1 identical over 8 bases. Per the germline V gene, CDR1 is MNHNY and CDR2 is SVGAGI (reference sequence). J lost 2 bases, V lost 5 bases, and 17 bases had no gene match. This CDR3 has 18 amino acids. DNA of the CDR3: TGTGCCAGCAGTCCCACTCGGGGGACAGGATTGAACACCTACGAGCAGTACTTC. It is translated as CASSPTRGTGLNTYEQYF.

This chain joins TRBV11-2 and TRBJ2-7, with 11 bases that match TRBD1. Looked up from germline, CDR1 is SGHAT and CDR2 is FQNNGV. The V segment lost 0 bases and the J segment 6 bases; nucleotides outside the gene matches: 1. The CDR3 sequence is 14 residues long. The CDR3 loop is CASSLEGTGGEQYF. CDR3 coding DNA: TGTGCCAGCAGCTTAGAGGGGACAGGGGGCGAGCAGTACTTC.

This sequence joins TRBV5-1 and TRBJ1-1, with D maybe TRBD1 (5 bases). From germline, CDR1 is SGHRS and CDR2 YFSETQ. The CDR3 consists of 13 residues. The V and J ends lost 5 bases and 5 bases respectively, with 13 bases between them. CDR3 DNA: TGCGCCAGCAGTTGGGGGGTCGGGACTGAAGCTTTCTTT. This sequence encodes CASSWGVGTEAFF.

This clone was detected only once. The chain has TRBV9 and TRBJ1-1, with D perhaps matching TRBD1 (5 bases). Germline V lookup: CDR1 SGDLS, CDR2 YYNGEE. V lost 0 bases and J lost 1, with 13 bases in between. This CDR3 comprises 16 residues. CDR3 residues: CASSVGDALGNTEAFF. The CDR3, as DNA: TGTGCCAGCAGCGTAGGGGACGCTCTAGGGAACACTGAAGCTTTCTTT.

A few counts support this clone. The rearrangement uses TRBV27 and TRBJ2-7; 12 bases fit TRBD1. Trimming removed 6 bases from V and 3 bases from J; junction bases left unmatched: 9. The germline CDR1 and CDR2 sequences are MNHEY and SMNVEV (reference sequence). The CDR3 runs 16 residues. The CDR3 reads CASRSKGQGAVYEQYF. CDR3 coding DNA: TGTGCCAGCAGATCAAAGGGACAGGGGGCTGTCTACGAGCAGTACTTC.

The rearrangement uses TRBV7-9 and TRBJ1-1; 7 bases line up with TRBD1. The ends lost 4 bases at V and 10 bases at J; junction bases unmatched: 15. CDR1 and CDR2 (germline): SEHNR, FQNEAQ (reference sequence). This CDR3 is 15 amino acids long. As DNA, the CDR3 is TGTGCCAGCAGCTCTCGACAGGGCACGTTTCCTGGAGCTTTCTTT. Protein sequence: CASSSRQGTFPGAFF. Combining the CDR3 with reference TRBV7-9 and TRBJ1-1 gives the whole variable domain DTGVSQNPRHKITKRGQNVTFRCDPISEHNRLYWYRQTLGQGPEFLTYFQNEAQLEKSRLLSDRFSAERPKGSFSTLEIQRTEQGDSAMYLCASSSRQGTFPGAFFGQGTRLTVV.

In this sample, this clone turned up once. The chain carries TRBV19 and TRBJ1-1; 9 bases agree with TRBD1. CDR1 and CDR2 (germline): LNHDA, SQIVND (reference sequence). V was pared by 5 bases and J by 6 bases, with 7 bases of the junction left unmatched. This CDR3 spans 14 amino acids. The CDR3 coding sequence is TGTGCCAGTAGTGACGGACAGGGGATCGCTGAAGCTTTCTTT. Amino acids: CASSDGQGIAEAFF. The whole variable domain, filled in from reference TRBV19 and TRBJ1-1, reads DGGITQSPKYLFRKEGQNVTLSCEQNLNHDAMYWYRQDPGQGLRLIYYSQIVNDFQKGDIAEGYSVSREKKESFPLTVTSAQKNPTAFYLCASSDGQGIAEAFFGQGTRLTVV.

The chain is built from TRBV21-1 and TRBJ2-7. TRBV21-1 is a known pseudogene. CDR3 length: 15 residues. In nucleotides, the CDR3 is TGTGCCAGCAGCAAGGTGGGGACGAAACACTACGAGCAGTACTTC. This sequence encodes CASSKVGTKHYEQYF.

V usage is TRBV7-2 and J usage is TRBJ1-1; TRBD1 might be the D (5 bases). Trimming removed 6 bases from V and 3 bases from J, with 20 bases in between. The CDR3 has 16 amino acids. Germline lookup yields CDR1 SGHTA and CDR2 FQGNSA. The CDR3: CASRSGPTGSDTEAFF. In DNA form, the CDR3 reads TGTGCCAGCAGGTCGGGGCCTACAGGATCCGACACTGAAGCTTTCTTT.

This clone has more than one count but fewer than ten. The CDR3 region is CKAGNQETQYF. CDR3 bases: TGCAAAGCGGGCAACCAAGAGACCCAGTACTTC. The chain is built from TRBV20-1 and TRBJ2-5; weak D call: TRBD2 (6 bases). This CDR3 comprises 11 residues. CDR1 DFQATT and CDR2 SNEGSKA come from the germline V gene (reference sequence).

This sequence joins TRBV3-1 (or the pseudogene TRBV3-2) and TRBJ2-6, with TRBD1 identical over 9 bases. The length of the CDR3 is 18 residues. CDR1 is LGHDT and CDR2 is YNNKEL in the germline V gene (reference sequence). Losses at the gene ends were 3 bases for V and 2 bases for J; bases not matched to a gene: 8. CDR3 bases: TGTGCCAGCAGCCAGGGTTTCTGGACAGGGGCTGGGGCCAACGTCCTGACTTTC. As protein: CASSQGFWTGAGANVLTF.

Regarding this clone: A junction boundary mismatches the germline segment, possibly from a read error. The chain recombines TRBV5-4 with TRBJ2-7; no clear D gene. Germline V gives CDR1 SGHNT, CDR2 YYREEE (reference sequence). CDR3 length: 12 amino acids. CDR3 DNA: TGCCGTAGAGTGGGCGCCGGCTACGAGCAGTACTTC. Encoded protein: CRRVGAGYEQYF.

The table lists this clone with a few counts. The chain is built from TRBV7-2 and TRBJ2-7; 8 bases line up with TRBD2. CDR1 is SGHTA, CDR2 FQGNSA, per germline. The J segment lost 4 bases and the V segment lost 5 bases, leaving 13 bases of the junction unmatched. The CDR3 runs 16 residues. The DNA for the CDR3 is TGTGCCAGCAGCCGGAGGCGGCGGGAGGATAAGTACGAGCAGTACTTC. Translation gives CASSRRRREDKYEQYF.

The sample holds a few counts of this clone. This chain connects TRBV5-1 to TRBJ1-1; TRBD1 matches at 11 bases. CDR1 is SGHRS, CDR2 YFSETQ, per germline. Losses at the gene ends were 4 bases for V and 1 base for J; bases not matched to a gene: 9. This CDR3 has 17 amino acids. The CDR3 reads CASSLRGQGAGNTEAFF. In DNA form, the CDR3 reads TGCGCCAGCAGCCTCCGAGGACAGGGGGCTGGGAACACTGAAGCTTTCTTT.

The V and J genes are TRBV5-1 and TRBJ2-5, with 10 bases aligning to TRBD2. The J segment lost 4 bases and the V segment lost 0 bases, leaving 6 bases of the junction unmatched. The germline CDR1 and CDR2 sequences are SGHRS and YFSETQ. CDR3 length: 16 amino acids. The CDR3 reads CASSLDASGGGETQYF. The CDR3 DNA is TGCGCCAGCAGCTTGGATGCTAGCGGGGGTGGAGAGACCCAGTACTTC.

The rearrangement uses TRBV5-1 and TRBJ1-4; 7 bases line up with TRBD1. The ends lost 4 bases at V and 5 bases at J; junction bases unmatched: 8. The V gene's germline CDR1 is SGHRS and CDR2 YFSETQ. The CDR3 loop spans 15 amino acids. The CDR3 sequence is CASSDPEGANEKLFF. For the CDR3, the DNA is TGCGCCAGCAGCGACCCGGAGGGGGCGAATGAAAAACTGTTTTTT.

V usage is TRBV7-2 and J usage is TRBJ1-1; D remains ambiguous. From germline, CDR1 is SGHTA and CDR2 FQGNSA. The CDR3 covers 14 residues. With 1 base removed from V and 5 bases from J, the gap between germline ends came to 11 bases. The chain's CDR3 is CASSLVAQRTEAFF. The DNA for the CDR3 is TGTGCCAGCAGCTTAGTAGCCCAGAGGACTGAAGCTTTCTTT.

This chain joins TRBV4-3 and TRBJ2-6; weak D call: TRBD2 (6 bases). CDR1 and CDR2 (germline): LGHNA, YSLEER. This CDR3 is 15 amino acids long. V gave up 1 base and J gave up 4 bases, with 8 bases separating them. CDR3 nucleotides: TGCGCCAGCAGCCAAGTTGGAGGGGGGGCCAACGTCCTGACTTTC. Protein sequence: CASSQVGGGANVLTF.

This clone was picked up one time. This chain connects TRBV6-5 to TRBJ1-4; D remains unclear. The germline CDR1 and CDR2 sequences are MNHEY and SVGAGI. This CDR3 contains 13 residues. Between the trimmed V and J ends, which lost 8 bases and 0 bases, there was a span of 7 bases. The CDR3 sequence: CASCRTTNEKLFF. CDR3 coding DNA: TGTGCCAGCTGCCGCACAACTAATGAAAAACTGTTTTTT.

The chain uses TRBV19 and TRBJ2-7, with D tentatively TRBD1 (6 bases). V was trimmed by 6 bases and J by 0 bases, leaving 15 bases between them. Germline V gene sequence: CDR1 LNHDA, CDR2 SQIVND (reference sequence). The CDR3 consists of 15 residues. CDR3 nucleotide sequence: TGTGCCAGTAGGTCTACCGGGACACCCTCCTACGAGCAGTACTTC. The encoded protein is CASRSTGTPSYEQYF.

The gene calls are TRBV28 and TRBJ2-7; 11 bases match TRBD2. The CDR3 is made up of 15 amino acids. Germline trimming cut 6 bases from V and 6 bases from J; bases unmatched to any gene: 10. Germline CDR1 reads MDHEN; CDR2 reads SYDVKM. The CDR3 nucleotides read TGTGCCAGCAGGATTACTAGCGGGAGCGGCCGCGAGCAGTACTTC. Protein: CASRITSGSGREQYF.

The V call is TRBV12-3 or TRBV12-4, the J call TRBJ2-5; D gene uncertain. The CDR3 totals 13 residues. Trimming took off 2 bases at V and 4 bases at J, with 8 bases between the two ends. CDR3 sequence: CASSLQLVETQYF. CDR3 DNA: TGTGCCAGCAGTTTACAGCTGGTAGAGACCCAGTACTTC.

The chain links TRBV11-1 to TRBJ2-3; D remains ambiguous. Germline CDR1 SGHAT, CDR2 FQDESV (reference sequence). Trimming removed 4 bases at V and 0 bases at J, with 8 bases between. This CDR3 region has 14 residues. The CDR3 loop reads CASSSLESTDTQYF. CDR3 in DNA: TGTGCCAGCAGCTCCCTAGAGAGCACAGATACGCAGTATTTT.

The J gene is TRBJ2-5, the V gene TRBV11-2; D possibly corresponds to TRBD1 (6 bases). The V gene's germline CDR1 is SGHAT and CDR2 FQNNGV. Between the trimmed V and J ends, which lost 5 bases and 1 base, there was a span of 11 bases. This CDR3 comprises 14 residues. CDR3: CASSPTGTQETQYF. The DNA for the CDR3 is TGTGCCAGCAGCCCGACAGGAACCCAAGAGACCCAGTACTTC.

The chain combines TRBV18 with TRBJ1-5; D is perhaps TRBD1 (5 bases). Trimming left V 3 bases short and J 5 bases short, with 17 bases between. The CDR3 totals 16 residues. CDR1 and CDR2 from the germline V gene are KGHSH and LQKENI. CDR3 nucleotides: TGTGCCAGCTCACCCGGGGCCACCTCGAGGGATCAGCCCCAGCATTTT. Translating it yields CASSPGATSRDQPQHF.

This chain connects TRBV6-6 to TRBJ1-2; D is possibly TRBD1 (6 bases). Trimming took 6 bases from V and 7 from J, leaving 18 bases between them. Germline loops: CDR1 MNHNY, CDR2 SVGAGI (reference sequence). CDR3 length equals 14 residues. The CDR3 region has the DNA TGTGCCAGCAGAGAGTCGGGACAAGTTACTGGCTACACCTTC. This sequence encodes CASRESGQVTGYTF.

This clone was counted between two and nine times. This chain links TRBV6-5 with TRBJ2-7, with unresolved D. V was pared by 6 bases and J by 0 bases, with 9 bases between. CDR1 and CDR2 from the germline V gene are MNHEY and SVGAGI. The CDR3 contains 13 residues. CDR3 DNA sequence: TGTGCCAGCAGGCGTGACCCCTCCTACGAGCAGTACTTC. Its protein product is CASRRDPSYEQYF.